A selection of T cell receptor beta chains follows, all from one sample in a study of T cells in Graves' hyperthyroidism and ophthalmopathy. TCRdb reprocessed the multiplex PCR reads with MiXCR, giving one entry per CDR3 protein. This sample has 500,000 to 800,000 distinct CDR3 sequences, with roughly 46% found just once. The sequenced material came from peripheral blood or thyroid tissue (not recorded which). The receptors were gathered from an adult man with Graves' disease, either hyperthyroidism or ophthalmopathy (not recorded which). The CDR3 runs from the conserved cysteine through the conserved F or W. The D gene is left open where the match is weak. Size is omitted from some rows. Given values are once, few, many or a class for expanded clones.

size	D	V	J	CDR3	DNA
few	NA	TRBV6-5	TRBJ2-7	CASSYSPQYEQYF	TGTGCCAGCAGTTACTCTCCCCAATACGAGCAGTACTTC
NA	NA	TRBV19	TRBJ1-2	CASSIAAGSYYGYTF	TGTGCCAGTAGTATTGCGGCAGGGTCCTACTATGGCTACACCTTC
few	NA	TRBV7-9	TRBJ1-4	CASKGGGSEKLFF	TGTGCCAGCAAGGGAGGGGGTAGTGAAAAACTGTTTTTT
NA	NA	TRBV20-1	TRBJ2-7	CSAPSRNEQYF	TGCAGTGCCCCCAGTAGGAACGAGCAGTACTTC
many	TRBD1	TRBV7-9	TRBJ1-2	CASSLDGTGGDGYTF	TGTGCCAGCAGCTTAGATGGGACAGGGGGCGATGGCTACACCTTC
NA	NA	TRBV7-9	TRBJ2-6	CASGLAGTALLGANVLTF	TGTGCCAGCGGCTTAGCCGGGACGGCCCTCCTCGGGGCCAACGTCCTGACCTTC
NA	NA	TRBV6-1	TRBJ1-1	CASKAFRTGTEAFF	TGTGCCAGCAAAGCATTCAGGACGGGGACTGAAGCTTTCTTT
many	NA	TRBV6-5	TRBJ2-7	CASSTGPYEQYF	TGTGCCAGCAGTACCGGGCCCTACGAGCAGTACTTC
NA	NA	TRBV2	TRBJ1-2	CASRGAEDTYGYTF	TGTGCCAGCAGAGGGGCAGAAGACACCTATGGCTACACCTTC
NA	NA	TRBV24-1	TRBJ2-7	CATSDGAGQYF	TGTGCCACCAGTGATGGGGCCGGGCAGTACTTC
many	TRBD1	TRBV15	TRBJ1-1	CATSSYPRGLVTEAFF	TGTGCCACCAGCAGCTATCCGAGGGGGCTAGTCACTGAAGCTTTCTTT
few	NA	TRBV19	TRBJ1-1	CASGTVLNTEAFF	TGTGCCAGTGGGACGGTTTTGAACACTGAAGCTTTCTTT
few	TRBD1	TRBV13	TRBJ1-6	CASSGQGSYNSPLHF	TGTGCCAGCAGCGGACAGGGATCCTATAATTCACCCCTCCACTTT
NA	TRBD1	TRBV29-1	TRBJ1-2	CSVETYRQGNYGYTF	TGCAGCGTTGAGACCTACCGACAGGGAAACTATGGCTACACCTTC
NA	TRBD2	TRBV20-1	TRBJ2-7	CSARGTSGRGYEQYF	TGCAGTGCTAGAGGGACTAGCGGGAGGGGCTACGAGCAGTACTTC
NA	TRBD1	TRBV25-1	TRBJ1-2	CASSDPTRTGSYGDGYTF	TGTGCCAGCAGTGACCCCACAAGGACAGGGAGCTACGGGGATGGCTACACCTTC
NA	NA	TRBV7-2	TRBJ2-5	CASRAAGTGSGETQYF	TGTGCCAGCAGGGCGGCCGGGACGGGCAGCGGAGAGACCCAGTACTTC
many	NA	TRBV20-1	TRBJ1-3	CSARGEGGNTIYF	TGCAGTGCTAGAGGCGAGGGTGGAAACACCATATATTTT
NA	NA	TRBV7-3	TRBJ1-3	CASSLTLDSSGNTIYF	TGTGCCAGCAGCTTAACCCTGGACAGCTCTGGAAACACCATATATTTT
many	NA	TRBV7-8	TRBJ2-7	CASSFNRDLLYF	TGTGCCAGCAGCTTTAACAGGGACTTGCTGTACTTC
many	TRBD2	TRBV7-2	TRBJ2-7	CASSRGLDPILYEQYF	TGTGCCAGCAGTAGGGGACTAGACCCCATCCTCTACGAGCAGTACTTC
NA	NA	TRBV5-1	TRBJ1-4	CTSSLTNEKLFF	TGCACCAGCAGCTTGACTAATGAAAAACTGTTTTTT
NA	NA	TRBV2	TRBJ2-2	CASMNRVGRTGELFF	TGTGCCAGCATGAACAGGGTTGGGCGAACCGGGGAGCTGTTTTTT
few	NA	TRBV6-5	TRBJ1-1	CASSDDGLGNTEAFF	TGTGCCAGCAGTGACGACGGTCTAGGGAACACTGAAGCTTTCTTT
NA	NA	TRBV7-9	TRBJ1-5	CASSQDLRSHQPQHF	TGCGCCAGCAGCCAAGATCTACGGTCACATCAGCCCCAGCATTTT
NA	NA	TRBV7-8	TRBJ2-6	CASSPGQSLRWLHLRF	NA
NA	TRBD1	TRBV10-3	TRBJ1-2	CAISESTGNNYGYTF	TGTGCCATCAGTGAGTCGACAGGGAATAACTATGGCTACACCTTC
NA	NA	TRBV13	TRBJ1-1	CASSLPGETSTEAFF	TGTGCCAGCAGCTTACCAGGGGAGACGAGCACTGAAGCTTTCTTT
many	NA	TRBV7-6	TRBJ2-5	CASGGETQYF	TGCGCCAGCGGTGGAGAGACCCAGTACTTC
many	NA	TRBV7-9	TRBJ2-7	CASSREGSTGYEQYF	TGTGCCAGCAGCCGTGAGGGGAGCACAGGCTACGAGCAGTACTTC
NA	NA	TRBV7-9	TRBJ2-6	CASRVRQVSGANVLTF	TGTGCCAGCAGAGTACGACAGGTCTCTGGGGCCAACGTCCTGACTTTC
many	TRBD1	TRBV2	TRBJ2-2	CASSSDRTNTGELFF	TGTGCCAGCAGTTCGGACAGGACGAACACCGGGGAGCTGTTTTTT
NA	NA	TRBV6-1	TRBJ1-1	CASSPRGAGTEAFF	TGTGCCAGCTCCCCCCGAGGGGCGGGTACTGAAGCTTTCTTT
NA	NA	TRBV20-1	TRBJ2-7	CSARDLDSLPFGEQYF	TGCAGTGCTAGAGATTTAGACAGTCTCCCGTTCGGCGAGCAGTACTTC
NA	NA	TRBV9	TRBJ1-1	CASSVTGYTEAFF	TGTGCCAGCAGCGTAACGGGGTACACTGAAGCTTTCTTT
many	NA	TRBV7-2	TRBJ2-5	CASSLAAQQETQYF	TGTGCCAGCAGCTTAGCAGCGCAACAAGAGACCCAGTACTTC